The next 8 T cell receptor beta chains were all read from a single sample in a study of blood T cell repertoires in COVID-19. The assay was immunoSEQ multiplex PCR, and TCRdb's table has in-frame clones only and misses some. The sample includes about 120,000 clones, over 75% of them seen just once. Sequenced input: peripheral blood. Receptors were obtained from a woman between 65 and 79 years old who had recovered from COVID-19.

In nucleotides, the CDR3 is TGCGCCAGCAGCTCCTCTGACAGGGGGACTGAAGCTTTCTTT. Its protein product is CASSSSDRGTEAFF. The V gene is TRBV5-1, the J gene TRBJ1-1, with 9 bases that match TRBD1. V dropped 3 bases and J dropped 5; count of bases not matched to a gene: 5. The CDR3 consists of 14 residues. The germline gives CDR1 SGHRS, CDR2 YFSETQ.

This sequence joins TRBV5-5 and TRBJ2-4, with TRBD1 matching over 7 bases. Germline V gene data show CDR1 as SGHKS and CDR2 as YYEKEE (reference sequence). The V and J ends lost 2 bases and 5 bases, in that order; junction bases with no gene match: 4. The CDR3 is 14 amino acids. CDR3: CASSFEGGQNIQYF. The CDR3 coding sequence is TGTGCCAGCAGCTTTGAAGGGGGCCAAAACATTCAGTACTTC.

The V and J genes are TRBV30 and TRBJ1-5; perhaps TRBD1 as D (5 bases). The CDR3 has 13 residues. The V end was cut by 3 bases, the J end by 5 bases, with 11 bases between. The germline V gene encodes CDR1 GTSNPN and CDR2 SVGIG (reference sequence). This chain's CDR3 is CAWSIGGDQPQHF. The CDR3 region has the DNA TGTGCCTGGAGCATTGGGGGGGATCAGCCCCAGCATTTT. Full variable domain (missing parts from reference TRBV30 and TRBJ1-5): SQTIHQWPATLVQPVGSPLSLECTVEGTSNPNLYWYRQAAGRGLQLLFYSVGIGQISSEVPQNLSASRPQDRQFILSSKKLLLSDSGFYLCAWSIGGDQPQHFGDGTRLSIL.

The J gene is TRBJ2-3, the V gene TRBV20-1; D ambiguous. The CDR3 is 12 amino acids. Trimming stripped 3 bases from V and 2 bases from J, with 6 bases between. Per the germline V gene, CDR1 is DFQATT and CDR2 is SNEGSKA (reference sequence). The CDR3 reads CSASPNTDTQYF. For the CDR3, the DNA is TGCAGTGCTAGTCCAAACACAGATACGCAGTATTTT.

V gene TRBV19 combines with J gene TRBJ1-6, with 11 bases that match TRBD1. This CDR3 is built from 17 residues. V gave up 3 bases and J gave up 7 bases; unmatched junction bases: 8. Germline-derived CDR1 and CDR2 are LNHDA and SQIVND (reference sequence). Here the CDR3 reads CASSIGQGAGENSPLHF. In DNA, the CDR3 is TGTGCCAGTAGTATTGGACAGGGGGCGGGTGAAAATTCACCCCTCCACTTT.

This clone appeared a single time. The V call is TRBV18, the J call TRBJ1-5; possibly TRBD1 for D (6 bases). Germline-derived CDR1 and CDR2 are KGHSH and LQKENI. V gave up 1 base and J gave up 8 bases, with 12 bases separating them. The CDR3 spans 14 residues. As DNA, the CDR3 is TGTGCCAGCTCACCACGCGACAACAGGGAGCCCCAGCATTTT. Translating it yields CASSPRDNREPQHF.

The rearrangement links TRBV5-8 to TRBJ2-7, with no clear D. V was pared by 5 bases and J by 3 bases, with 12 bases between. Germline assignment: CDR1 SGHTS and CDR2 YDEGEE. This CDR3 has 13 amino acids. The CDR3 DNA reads TGTGCCAGCAGTACCTGGCAGGACTACGAGCAGTACTTC. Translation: CASSTWQDYEQYF.

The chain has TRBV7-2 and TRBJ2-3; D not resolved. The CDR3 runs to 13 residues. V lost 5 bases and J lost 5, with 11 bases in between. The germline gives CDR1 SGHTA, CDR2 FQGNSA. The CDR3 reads CASSRQVGDTQYF. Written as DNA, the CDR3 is TGTGCCAGCAGCCGGCAGGTAGGAGATACGCAGTATTTT.